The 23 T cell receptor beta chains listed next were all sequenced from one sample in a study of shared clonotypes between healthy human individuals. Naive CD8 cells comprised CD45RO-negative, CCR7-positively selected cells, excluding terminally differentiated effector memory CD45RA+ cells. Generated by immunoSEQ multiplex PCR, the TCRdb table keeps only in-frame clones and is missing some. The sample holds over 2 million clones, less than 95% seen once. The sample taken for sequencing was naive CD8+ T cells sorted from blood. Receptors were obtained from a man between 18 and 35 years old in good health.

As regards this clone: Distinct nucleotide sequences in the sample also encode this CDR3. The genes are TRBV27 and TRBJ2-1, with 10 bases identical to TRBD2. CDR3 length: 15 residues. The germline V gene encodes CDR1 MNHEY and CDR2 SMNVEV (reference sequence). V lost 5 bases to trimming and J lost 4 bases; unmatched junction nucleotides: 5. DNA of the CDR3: TGTGCCAGCAGTCCGGGACTAGCGCCATACAATGAGCAGTTCTTC. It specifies CASSPGLAPYNEQFF.

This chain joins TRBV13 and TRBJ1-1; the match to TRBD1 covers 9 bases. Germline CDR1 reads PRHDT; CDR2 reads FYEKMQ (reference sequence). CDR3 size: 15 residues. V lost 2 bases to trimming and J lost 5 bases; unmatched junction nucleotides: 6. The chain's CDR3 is CASSLRTGGMTEAFF. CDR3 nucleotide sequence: TGTGCCAGCAGCTTACGAACAGGGGGCATGACTGAAGCTTTCTTT.

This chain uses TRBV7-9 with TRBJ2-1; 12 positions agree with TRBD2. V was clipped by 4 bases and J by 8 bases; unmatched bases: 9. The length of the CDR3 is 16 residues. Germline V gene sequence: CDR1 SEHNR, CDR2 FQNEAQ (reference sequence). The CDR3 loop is CASSWPGLAGSDEQFF. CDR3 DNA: TGTGCCAGCAGCTGGCCGGGACTAGCGGGTAGTGATGAGCAGTTCTTC.

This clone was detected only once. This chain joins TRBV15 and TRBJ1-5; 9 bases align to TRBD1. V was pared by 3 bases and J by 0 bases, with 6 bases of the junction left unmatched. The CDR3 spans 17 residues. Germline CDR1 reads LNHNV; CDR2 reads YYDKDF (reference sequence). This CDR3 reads CATSRRTGAYSNQPQHF. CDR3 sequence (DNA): TGTGCCACCAGCAGGAGGACAGGGGCGTATAGCAATCAGCCCCAGCATTTT.

DNA for the CDR3: TGTGCCAGCAGTGTACAGGATTTTAACTATGGCTACACCTTC. It is translated as CASSVQDFNYGYTF. The chain is built from TRBV28 and TRBJ1-2; D is possibly TRBD1 (5 bases). CDR3 size: 14 residues. Per the germline V gene, CDR1 is MDHEN and CDR2 is SYDVKM. The V and J ends lost 5 bases and 1 base respectively, with 11 bases between them.

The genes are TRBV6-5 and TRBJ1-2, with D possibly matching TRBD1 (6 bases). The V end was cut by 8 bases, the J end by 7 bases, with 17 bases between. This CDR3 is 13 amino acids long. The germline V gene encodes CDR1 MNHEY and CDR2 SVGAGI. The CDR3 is CASFPGGAGGYTF. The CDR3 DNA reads TGTGCCAGCTTCCCGGGGGGCGCGGGTGGCTACACCTTC.

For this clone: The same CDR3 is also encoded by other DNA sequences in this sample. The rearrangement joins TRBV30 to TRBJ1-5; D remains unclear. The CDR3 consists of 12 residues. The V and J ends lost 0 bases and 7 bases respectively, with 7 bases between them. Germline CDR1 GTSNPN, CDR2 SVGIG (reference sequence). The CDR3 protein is CAWSVLGQPQHF. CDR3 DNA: TGTGCCTGGAGTGTATTGGGCCAGCCCCAGCATTTT.

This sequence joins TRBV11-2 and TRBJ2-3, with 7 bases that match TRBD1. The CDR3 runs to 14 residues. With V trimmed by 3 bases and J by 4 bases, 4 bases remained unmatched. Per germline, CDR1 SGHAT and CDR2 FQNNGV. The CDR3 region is CASSFLTGPDTQYF. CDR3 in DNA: TGTGCCAGCAGCTTCCTGACAGGGCCAGATACGCAGTATTTT.

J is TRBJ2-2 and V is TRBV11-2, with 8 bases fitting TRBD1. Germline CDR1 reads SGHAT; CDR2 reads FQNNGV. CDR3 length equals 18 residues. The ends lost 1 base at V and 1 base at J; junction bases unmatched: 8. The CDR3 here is CASSLVPTGTGNTGELFF. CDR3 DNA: TGTGCCAGCAGCTTAGTCCCAACCGGGACAGGGAACACCGGGGAGCTGTTTTTT. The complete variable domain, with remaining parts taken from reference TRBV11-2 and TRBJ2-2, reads EAGVAQSPRYKIIEKRQSVAFWCNPISGHATLYWYQQILGQGPKLLIQFQNNGVVDDSQLPKDRFSAERLKGVDSTLKIQPAKLEDSAVYLCASSLVPTGTGNTGELFFGEGSRLTVL.

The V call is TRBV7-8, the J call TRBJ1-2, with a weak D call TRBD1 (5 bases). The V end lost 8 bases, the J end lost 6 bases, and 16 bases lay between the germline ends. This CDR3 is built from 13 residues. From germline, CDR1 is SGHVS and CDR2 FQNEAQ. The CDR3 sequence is CASHGGSGHGYTF. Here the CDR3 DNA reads TGTGCCAGCCACGGGGGTTCCGGCCATGGCTACACCTTC.

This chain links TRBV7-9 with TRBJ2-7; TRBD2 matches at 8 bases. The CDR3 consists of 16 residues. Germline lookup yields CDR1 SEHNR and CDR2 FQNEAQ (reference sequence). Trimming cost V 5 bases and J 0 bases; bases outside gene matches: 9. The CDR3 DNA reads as TGTGCCAGCAGCCCGTCTGGACTAGCCTTCTCCTACGAGCAGTACTTC. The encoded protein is CASSPSGLAFSYEQYF.

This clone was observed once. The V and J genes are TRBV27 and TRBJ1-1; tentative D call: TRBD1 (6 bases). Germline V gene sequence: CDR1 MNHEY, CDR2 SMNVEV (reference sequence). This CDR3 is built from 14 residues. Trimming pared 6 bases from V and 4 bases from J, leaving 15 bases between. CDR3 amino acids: CASSPPGQATEAFF. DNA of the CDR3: TGTGCCAGCAGCCCACCGGGACAAGCCACTGAAGCTTTCTTT.

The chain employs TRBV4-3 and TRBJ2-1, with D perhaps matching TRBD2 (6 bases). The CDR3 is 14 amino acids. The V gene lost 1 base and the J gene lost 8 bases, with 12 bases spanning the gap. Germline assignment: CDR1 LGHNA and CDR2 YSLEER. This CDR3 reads CASSQATSHDEQFF. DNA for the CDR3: TGCGCCAGCAGCCAAGCGACTAGTCACGATGAGCAGTTCTTC.

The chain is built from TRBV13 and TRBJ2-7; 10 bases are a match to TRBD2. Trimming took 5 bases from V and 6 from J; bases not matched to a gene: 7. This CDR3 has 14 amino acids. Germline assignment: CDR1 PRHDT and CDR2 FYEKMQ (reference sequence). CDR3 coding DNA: TGTGCCAGCAGCCATAGCGGGGGGAAGAGCGAGCAGTACTTC. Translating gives CASSHSGGKSEQYF.

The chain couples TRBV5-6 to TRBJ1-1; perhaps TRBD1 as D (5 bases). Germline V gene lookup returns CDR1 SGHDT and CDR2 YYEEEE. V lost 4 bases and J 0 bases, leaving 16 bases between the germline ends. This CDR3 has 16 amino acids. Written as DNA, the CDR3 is TGTGCCAGCAGCCCAAACCTACAGGCTCTGAACACTGAAGCTTTCTTT. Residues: CASSPNLQALNTEAFF.

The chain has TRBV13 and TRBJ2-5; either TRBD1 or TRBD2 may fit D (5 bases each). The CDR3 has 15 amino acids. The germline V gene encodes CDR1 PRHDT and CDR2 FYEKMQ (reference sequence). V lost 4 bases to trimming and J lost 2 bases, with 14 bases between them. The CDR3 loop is CASSYWDARQETQYF. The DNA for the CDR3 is TGTGCCAGCAGCTATTGGGACGCACGTCAAGAGACCCAGTACTTC.

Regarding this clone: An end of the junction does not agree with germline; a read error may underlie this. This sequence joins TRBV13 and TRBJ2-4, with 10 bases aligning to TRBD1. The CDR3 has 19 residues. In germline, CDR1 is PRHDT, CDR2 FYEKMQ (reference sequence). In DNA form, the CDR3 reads TGTGCCAGCAGCCTAGGCGTCGGGACAGGGGATCTAGCCAAAAACATTCAGTACTTC. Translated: CASSLGVGTGDLAKNIQYF.

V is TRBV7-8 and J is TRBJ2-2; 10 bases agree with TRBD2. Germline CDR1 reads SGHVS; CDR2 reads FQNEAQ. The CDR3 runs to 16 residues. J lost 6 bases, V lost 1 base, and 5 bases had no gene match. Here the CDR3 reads CASSLVSGGAAGELFF. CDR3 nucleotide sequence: TGTGCCAGCAGCTTAGTAAGCGGGGGGGCCGCCGGGGAGCTGTTTTTT.

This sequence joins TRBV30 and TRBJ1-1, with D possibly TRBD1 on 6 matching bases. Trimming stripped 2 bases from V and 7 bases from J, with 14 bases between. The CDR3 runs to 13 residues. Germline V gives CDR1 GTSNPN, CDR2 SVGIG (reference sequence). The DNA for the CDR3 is TGTGCCTGGAGTATTACGACAGGAATTGAAGCTTTCTTT. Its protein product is CAWSITTGIEAFF.

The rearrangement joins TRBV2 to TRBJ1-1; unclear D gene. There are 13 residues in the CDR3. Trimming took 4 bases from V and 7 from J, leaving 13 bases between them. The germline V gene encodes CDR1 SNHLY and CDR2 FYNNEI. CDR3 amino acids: CASSGFQSVEAFF. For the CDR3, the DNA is TGTGCCAGCAGTGGGTTTCAGTCAGTTGAAGCTTTCTTT.

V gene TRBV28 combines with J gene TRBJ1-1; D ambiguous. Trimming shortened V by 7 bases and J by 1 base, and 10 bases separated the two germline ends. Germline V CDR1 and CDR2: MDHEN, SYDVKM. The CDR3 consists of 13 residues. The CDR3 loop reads CASMLVSNTEAFF. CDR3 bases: TGTGCCAGCATGCTCGTTTCGAACACTGAAGCTTTCTTT.

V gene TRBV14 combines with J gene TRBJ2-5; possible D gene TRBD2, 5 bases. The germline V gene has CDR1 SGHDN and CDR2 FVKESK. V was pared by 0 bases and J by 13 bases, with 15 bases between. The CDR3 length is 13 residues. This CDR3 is CASSQERGFDLYF. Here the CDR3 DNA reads TGTGCCAGCAGCCAAGAACGAGGGTTTGATCTGTACTTC.

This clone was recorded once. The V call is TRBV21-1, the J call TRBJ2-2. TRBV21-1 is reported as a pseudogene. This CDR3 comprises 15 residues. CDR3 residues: CASTPKGGRGGELFF. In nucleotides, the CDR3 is TGTGCCAGCACCCCAAAGGGGGGCAGGGGCGGGGAGCTGTTTTTT.